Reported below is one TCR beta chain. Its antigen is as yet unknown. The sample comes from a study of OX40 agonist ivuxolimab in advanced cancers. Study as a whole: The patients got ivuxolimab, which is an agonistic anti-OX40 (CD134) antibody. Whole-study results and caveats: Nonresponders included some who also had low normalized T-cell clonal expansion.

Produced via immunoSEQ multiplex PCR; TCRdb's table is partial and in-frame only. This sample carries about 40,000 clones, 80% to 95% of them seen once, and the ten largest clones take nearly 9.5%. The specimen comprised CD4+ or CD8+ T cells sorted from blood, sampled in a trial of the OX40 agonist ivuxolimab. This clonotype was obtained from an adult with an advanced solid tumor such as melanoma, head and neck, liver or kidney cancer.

The CDR3 nucleotides read TGTGCCAGCAGCTCTCGACAGAGCTTCTACGAGCAGTACTTC. Translating it yields CASSSRQSFYEQYF. The chain recombines TRBV7-9 with TRBJ2-7; weak D call: TRBD1 (5 bases). The V gene lost 4 bases and the J gene lost 3 bases, with 13 bases spanning the gap. CDR1 and CDR2 from the germline V gene are SEHNR and FQNEAQ (reference sequence). The CDR3 contains 14 residues.